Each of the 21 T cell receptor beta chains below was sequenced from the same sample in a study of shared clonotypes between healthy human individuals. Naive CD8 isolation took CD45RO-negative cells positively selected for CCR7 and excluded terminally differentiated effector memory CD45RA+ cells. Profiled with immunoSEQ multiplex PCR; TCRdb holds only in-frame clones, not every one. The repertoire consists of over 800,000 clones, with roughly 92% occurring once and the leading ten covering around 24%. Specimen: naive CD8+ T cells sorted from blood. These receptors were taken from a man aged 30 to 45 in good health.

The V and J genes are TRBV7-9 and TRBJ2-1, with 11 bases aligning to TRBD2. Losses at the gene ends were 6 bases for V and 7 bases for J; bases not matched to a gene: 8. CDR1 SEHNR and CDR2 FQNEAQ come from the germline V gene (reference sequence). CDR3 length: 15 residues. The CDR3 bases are TGTGCCAGCAGGGTAGCGGGAGGGCCTTTAAATGAGCAGTTCTTC. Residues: CASRVAGGPLNEQFF.

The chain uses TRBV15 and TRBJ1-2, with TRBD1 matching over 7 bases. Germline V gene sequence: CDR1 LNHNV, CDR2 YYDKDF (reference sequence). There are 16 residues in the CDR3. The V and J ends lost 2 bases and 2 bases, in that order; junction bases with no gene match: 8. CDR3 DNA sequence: TGTGCCACCAGCAGAAAGACAGGGTTTCTCAACTATGGCTACACCTTC. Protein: CATSRKTGFLNYGYTF.

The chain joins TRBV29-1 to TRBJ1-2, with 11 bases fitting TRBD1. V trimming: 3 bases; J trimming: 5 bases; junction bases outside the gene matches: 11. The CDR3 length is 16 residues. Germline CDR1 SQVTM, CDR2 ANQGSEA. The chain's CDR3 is CSVDREGTGGKYGYTF. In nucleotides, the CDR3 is TGCAGCGTTGACAGAGAGGGGACAGGGGGAAAGTATGGCTACACCTTC.

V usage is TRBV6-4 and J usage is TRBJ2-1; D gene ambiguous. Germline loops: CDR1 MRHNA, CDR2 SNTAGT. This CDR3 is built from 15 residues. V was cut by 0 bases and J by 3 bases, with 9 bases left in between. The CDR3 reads CASSDSASRYNEQFF. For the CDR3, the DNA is TGTGCCAGCAGTGACTCGGCAAGCCGCTACAATGAGCAGTTCTTC.

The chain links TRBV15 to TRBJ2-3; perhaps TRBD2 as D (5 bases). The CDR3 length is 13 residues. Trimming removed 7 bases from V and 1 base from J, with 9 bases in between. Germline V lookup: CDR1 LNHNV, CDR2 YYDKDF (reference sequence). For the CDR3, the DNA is TGTGCCACCAAAGGAGGAGGCACAGATACGCAGTATTTT. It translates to CATKGGGTDTQYF.

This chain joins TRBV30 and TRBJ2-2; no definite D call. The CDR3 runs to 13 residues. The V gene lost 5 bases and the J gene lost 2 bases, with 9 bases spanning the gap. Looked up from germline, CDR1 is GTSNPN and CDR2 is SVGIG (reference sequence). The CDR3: CAWEEQNTGELFF. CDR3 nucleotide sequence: TGTGCCTGGGAAGAACAAAACACCGGGGAGCTGTTTTTT.

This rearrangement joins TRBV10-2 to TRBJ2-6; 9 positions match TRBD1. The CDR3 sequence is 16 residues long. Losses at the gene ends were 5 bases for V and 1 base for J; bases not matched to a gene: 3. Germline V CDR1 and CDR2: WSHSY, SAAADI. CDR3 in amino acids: CASSTGGASGANVLTF. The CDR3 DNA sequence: TGCGCCAGCAGTACAGGGGGCGCTTCTGGGGCCAACGTCCTGACTTTC.

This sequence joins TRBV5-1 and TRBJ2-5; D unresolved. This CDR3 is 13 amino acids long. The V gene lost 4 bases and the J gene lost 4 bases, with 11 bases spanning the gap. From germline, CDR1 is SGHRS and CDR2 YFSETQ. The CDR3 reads CASSPGQSETQYF. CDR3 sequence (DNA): TGCGCCAGCAGCCCAGGCCAGTCAGAGACCCAGTACTTC.

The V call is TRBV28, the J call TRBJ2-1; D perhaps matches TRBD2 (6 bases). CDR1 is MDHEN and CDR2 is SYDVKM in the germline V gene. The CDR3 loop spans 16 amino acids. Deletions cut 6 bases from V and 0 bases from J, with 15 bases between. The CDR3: CASSRAAGSSYNEQFF. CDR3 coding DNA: TGTGCCAGCAGCCGAGCGGCGGGAAGCTCCTACAATGAGCAGTTCTTC. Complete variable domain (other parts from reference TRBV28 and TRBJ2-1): DVKVTQSSRYLVKRTGEKVFLECVQDMDHENMFWYRQDPGLGLRLIYFSYDVKMKEKGDIPEGYSVSREKKERFSLILESASTNQTSMYLCASSRAAGSSYNEQFFGPGTRLTVL.

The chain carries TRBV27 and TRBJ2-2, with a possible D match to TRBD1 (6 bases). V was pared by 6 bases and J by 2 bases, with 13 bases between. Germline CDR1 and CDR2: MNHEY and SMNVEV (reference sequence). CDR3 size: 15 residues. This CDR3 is CASRIPGANTGELFF. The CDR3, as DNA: TGTGCCAGCAGGATCCCAGGGGCTAACACCGGGGAGCTGTTTTTT.

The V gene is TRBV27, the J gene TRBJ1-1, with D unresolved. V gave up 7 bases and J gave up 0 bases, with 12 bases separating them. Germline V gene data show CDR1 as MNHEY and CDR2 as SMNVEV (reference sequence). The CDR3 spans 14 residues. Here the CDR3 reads CASTPHNLNTEAFF. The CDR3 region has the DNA TGTGCCAGCACCCCCCACAACCTGAACACTGAAGCTTTCTTT.

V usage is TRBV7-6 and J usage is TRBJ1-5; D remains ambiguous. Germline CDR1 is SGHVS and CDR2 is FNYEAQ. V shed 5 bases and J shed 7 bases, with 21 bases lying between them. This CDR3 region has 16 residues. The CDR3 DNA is TGTGCCAGCAGCGAGAAGGACCGAGTGGCTCGGCAGCCCCAGCATTTT. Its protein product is CASSEKDRVARQPQHF.

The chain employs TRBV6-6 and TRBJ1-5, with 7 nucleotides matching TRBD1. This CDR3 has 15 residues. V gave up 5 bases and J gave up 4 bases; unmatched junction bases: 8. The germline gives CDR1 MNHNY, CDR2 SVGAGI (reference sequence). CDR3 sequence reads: CASSPDRNVNQPQHF. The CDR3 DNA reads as TGTGCCAGCAGTCCGGACAGGAACGTTAATCAGCCCCAGCATTTT.

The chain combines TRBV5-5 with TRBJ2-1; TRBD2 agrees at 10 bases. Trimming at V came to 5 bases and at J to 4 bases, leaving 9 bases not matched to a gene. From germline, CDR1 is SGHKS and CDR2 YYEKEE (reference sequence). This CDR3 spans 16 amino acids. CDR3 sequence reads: CASRFIPSGSYNEQFF. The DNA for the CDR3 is TGTGCCAGCAGATTTATACCTAGCGGGAGTTACAATGAGCAGTTCTTC. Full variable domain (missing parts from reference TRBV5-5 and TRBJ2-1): DAGVTQSPTHLIKTRGQQVTLRCSPISGHKSVSWYQQVLGQGPQFIFQYYEKEERGRGNFPDRFSARQFPNYSSELNVNALLLGDSALYLCASRFIPSGSYNEQFFGPGTRLTVL.

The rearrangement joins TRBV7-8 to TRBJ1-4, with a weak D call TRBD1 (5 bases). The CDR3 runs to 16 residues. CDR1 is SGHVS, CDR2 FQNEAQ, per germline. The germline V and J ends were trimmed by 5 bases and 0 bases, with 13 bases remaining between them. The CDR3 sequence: CASSPNVGATNEKLFF. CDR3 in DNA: TGTGCCAGCAGCCCCAATGTGGGGGCAACTAATGAAAAACTGTTTTTT.

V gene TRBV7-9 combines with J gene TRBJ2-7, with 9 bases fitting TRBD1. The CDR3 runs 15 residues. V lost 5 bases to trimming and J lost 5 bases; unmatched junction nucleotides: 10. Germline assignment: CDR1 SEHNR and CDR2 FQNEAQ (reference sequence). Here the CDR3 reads CASSPRTGEIHEQYF. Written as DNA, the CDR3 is TGTGCCAGCAGCCCGAGGACAGGGGAGATCCACGAGCAGTACTTC.

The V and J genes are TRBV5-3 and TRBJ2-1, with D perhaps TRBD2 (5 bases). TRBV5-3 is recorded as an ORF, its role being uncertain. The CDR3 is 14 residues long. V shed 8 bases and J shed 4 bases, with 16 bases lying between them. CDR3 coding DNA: TGTGCCAGCAGCGCCACCGGGGTTTACAATGAGCAGTTCTTC. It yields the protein CASSATGVYNEQFF.

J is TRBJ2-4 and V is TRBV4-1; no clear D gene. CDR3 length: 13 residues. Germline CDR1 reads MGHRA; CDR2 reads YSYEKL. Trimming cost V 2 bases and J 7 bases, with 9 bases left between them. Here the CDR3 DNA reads TGCGCCAGCAGCCAAATGAAAGCGAACATTCAGTACTTC. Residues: CASSQMKANIQYF.

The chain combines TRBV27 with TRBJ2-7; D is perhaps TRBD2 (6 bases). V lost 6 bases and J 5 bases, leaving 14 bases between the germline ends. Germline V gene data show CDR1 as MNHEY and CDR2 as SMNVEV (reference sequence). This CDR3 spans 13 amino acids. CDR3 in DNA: TGTGCCAGCAGGGTTTCTCTAGCGCACGAGCAGTACTTC. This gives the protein CASRVSLAHEQYF.

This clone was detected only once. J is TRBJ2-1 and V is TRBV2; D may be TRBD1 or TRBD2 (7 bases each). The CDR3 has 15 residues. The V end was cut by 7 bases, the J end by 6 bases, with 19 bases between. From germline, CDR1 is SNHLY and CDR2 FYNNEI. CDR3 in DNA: TGTGCCAGCATCCGACAGGGAGGGTCCCTCAATGAGCAGTTCTTC. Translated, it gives CASIRQGGSLNEQFF.

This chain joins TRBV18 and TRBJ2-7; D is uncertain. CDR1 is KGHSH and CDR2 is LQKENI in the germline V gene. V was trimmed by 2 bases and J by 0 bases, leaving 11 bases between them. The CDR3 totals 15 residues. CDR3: CASSPMAGPSYEQYF. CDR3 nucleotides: TGTGCCAGCTCACCAATGGCCGGACCCTCCTACGAGCAGTACTTC.